This T cell receptor (beta chain) is from a study of T cell repertoires in cytomegalovirus infection. On the study more broadly: CMV epitopes in the study were HLA-C-restricted (recently identified) and HLA-B-restricted (well studied). Overall study results and limits: The study identified carriers of CMV plus the relevant HLA from cumulative public TCR beta family frequency. The ex vivo response showed dominance by HLA-C-restricted CMV-specific TCR beta clonotypes.

With respect to this clonotype: Antigen specificity is unknown.

TCRdb re-called the reads through MiXCR, storing one row per CDR3 protein. The table lists hundreds of thousands of distinct CDR3 sequences, approximately 32% of them singletons. The germline V gene encodes CDR1 SNHLY and CDR2 FYNNEI. CDR3 size: 19 residues. V gave up 4 bases and J gave up 0 bases; unmatched junction bases: 12. The receptor was derived from a human donor in good health (CMV status not recorded). Some clones in this sample may be carry-over from other donors' samples. Sequencing used cultured CD8+ T cells from PBMCs, obtained from culture after CMV antigen stimulation. This sequence joins TRBV2 and TRBJ2-3; 11 nucleotides line up with TRBD2. This CDR3 reads CASSVDRTSGPSSTDTQYF. For the CDR3, the DNA is TGTGCCAGCAGTGTCGACAGGACTAGCGGGCCTTCTAGCACAGATACGCAGTATTTT.